What follows describes a single T cell receptor beta chain. The repertoire was sequenced with immunoSEQ multiplex PCR; TCRdb's copy has only in-frame clones and lacks some. The sample holds over 850,000 clones, around 82% seen once. These data belong to a study of shared clonotypes between healthy human individuals. This CDR3 region has 16 residues. V shed 5 bases, J shed 1 base, and the junction held 6 bases outside the gene matches. The germline gives CDR1 SGHAT, CDR2 FQNNGV. The source is a man between 18 and 35 years old in good health. Some clones in this sample may be carry-over from other donors' samples. This rearrangement joins TRBV11-2 to TRBJ1-1; 11 bases map to TRBD1. Sequencing was done on a sample of memory CD4+ T cells from PBMCs. As for subset: CD45RA-negative fraction. CDR3 sequence: CASSPRTGGTNTEAFF. In nucleotides, the CDR3 is TGTGCCAGCAGCCCACGGACAGGGGGCACGAACACTGAAGCTTTCTTT.